The present T cell receptor beta chain was sequenced within a study of PD-1 blockade in classical Hodgkin lymphoma. Libraries were prepared by immunoSEQ multiplex PCR; TCRdb keeps only in-frame clonotypes and omits some of them. Of about 110,000 clones listed, roughly nine tenths are singletons. This CDR3 spans 13 amino acids. Germline lookup yields CDR1 SNHLY and CDR2 FYNNEI. The V and J ends lost 4 bases and 0 bases respectively, with 6 bases between them. This clone was seen once. Relapse after autologous stem cell transplantation occurred in every patient, and brentuximab vedotin exposure varied. The TCR sequence derives from a human donor with classical Hodgkin lymphoma. The chain carries TRBV2 and TRBJ1-1; D is unclear. The sample was peripheral blood mononuclear cells (PBMCs), taken before the second cycle of nivolumab. As DNA, the CDR3 is TGTGCCAGCAGTGTTTCGGTGAACACTGAAGCTTTCTTT. Encoded protein: CASSVSVNTEAFF.